This TCR beta chain derives from a study of blood T cell repertoires in COVID-19. In the study overall: Sites across the United States, Italy and Spain contributed samples from acute and convalescent COVID-19. Sample material is recorded as cDNA or gDNA derived from T cells, B-cell-depleted T cells, or PBMCs.

Original handling: The assay estimated nucleated cells by amplifying reference gene primers. Method: immunoSEQ multiplex PCR; TCRdb's copy keeps in-frame clones and lacks some. Clone size and the V and J calls come from that table; the DNA yielded D and trimming. The sample contains roughly 100,000 clones, 70% to 80% of which appear only once. This clone showed up just a few times. The CDR3 totals 18 residues. Sequencing input: peripheral blood. The clonotype originates from a man in his 60s with active or convalescent COVID-19. The V and J genes are TRBV21-1 and TRBJ1-5; no DNA check was done on the table's D call, TRBD1. TRBV21-1 is classified as a pseudogene. CDR3 in DNA: TGTGCCAGCAGCAAAGTGGATTCCGGGACAGGGAGTTATCAGCCCCAGCATTTT. This encodes CASSKVDSGTGSYQPQHF.